A selection of T cell receptor beta chains follows, all from one sample in a study of human T cells and chemical hapten exposure. TCRdb fed the RACE reads into MiXCR, producing one record per CDR3 protein. The sample includes about 80,000 distinct CDR3 sequences, 12% to 15% of them seen just once. The material was whole blood, obtained in connection with sensitization to the hapten diphenylcyclopropenone (DPC). Receptor source: a woman in her fifties or sixties with alopecia areata. Some clones in this sample may be carry-over from other donors' samples. The CDR3 runs from the conserved cysteine through the conserved F or W. The order of the fields is clone size, D gene, CDR3 length, J gene, V gene, CDR3 DNA, CDR3 protein. A D gene is named only where the DNA matches it firmly. Only part of the rows carry a size: once, few, many, or a class if the clone is expanded.

few TRBD1 17 TRBJ2-6 TRBV25-1 TGTGCCAGCAGCAACCGGGACAGGGGTTATGGGGCCAACGTCCTGACTTTC CASSNRDRGYGANVLTF
many NA 15 TRBJ2-1 TRBV19 TGTGCCAGTAGTATAGACGAGCGGTCCTACAATGAGCAGTTCTTC CASSIDERSYNEQFF
few TRBD1 16 TRBJ2-7 TRBV28 TGTGCCAGCAGTTTATGGGGACAGGGGATCGGCTACGAGCAGTACTTC CASSLWGQGIGYEQYF
few NA 14 TRBJ1-4 TRBV18 TGTGCCAGCTCAACCCAGGTGGAAGGTGAAAAACTGTTTTTT CASSTQVEGEKLFF
NA TRBD2 14 TRBJ2-1 TRBV9 TGTGCCAGCAGCGCTAGCGGGACAGTCAATGAGCAGTTCTTC CASSASGTVNEQFF
NA TRBD1 15 TRBJ1-1 TRBV5-4 TGTGCCAGCAGCCAGACAGGGATTGAAGTCACTGAAGCTTTCTTT CASSQTGIEVTEAFF
NA NA 15 TRBJ2-1 TRBV27 TGTGCCAGCAGTTCGGGCGGACCCTCCTACAATGAGCAGTTCTTC CASSSGGPSYNEQFF
few NA 14 TRBJ1-6 TRBV12-3/TRBV12-4 TGTGCCAGCAGCCCGGGACGGGAGAATTCACCCCTCCACTTT CASSPGRENSPLHF
few NA 14 TRBJ2-2 TRBV30 TGTGCCTTGAGGAGCGATGGTAACACCGGGGAGCTGTTTTTT CALRSDGNTGELFF
NA NA 14 TRBJ2-1 TRBV5-1 TGCGCCAGCAGCTCCCGGGCCTTTGTCAATGAGCAGTTCTTC CASSSRAFVNEQFF
many NA 14 TRBJ1-5 TRBV6-6 TGTGCCAGCAGTTACGGTCCAGGCGATCAGCCCCAGCATTTT CASSYGPGDQPQHF
many NA 16 TRBJ2-1 TRBV12-3/TRBV12-4 TGTGCCAGCAGTTTACGGCACCCCATGGGGAACAATGAGCAGTTCTTC CASSLRHPMGNNEQFF
NA NA 11 TRBJ2-3 TRBV10-2 TGCGCCAGCAGTGAGGCAGATACGCAGTATTTT CASSEADTQYF
NA NA 15 TRBJ1-5 TRBV7-2 TGTGCCAGCAGCTTAGTCCCAGGGGACAATCAGCCCCAGCATTTT CASSLVPGDNQPQHF
NA TRBD1 17 TRBJ2-2 TRBV15 TGTGCCACCACTCCGGGACAGGGGGCGCCGAGGACCGGGGAGCTGTTTTTT CATTPGQGAPRTGELFF
few NA 16 TRBJ2-6 TRBV6-6 TGTGCCAGCAGTTACTCGATGGGGTCTGGGGCCAACGTCCTGACTTTC CASSYSMGSGANVLTF
NA TRBD1 14 TRBJ2-5 TRBV6-1 TGTGCCAGCAGTGGACGACAGGGCTTGAAGACCCAGTACTTC CASSGRQGLKTQYF
few TRBD1 15 TRBJ1-3 TRBV19 TGTGCCAGTAGTATACGACAGGGGGCTGGAAACACCATATATTTT CASSIRQGAGNTIYF